One sample yielded the 24 T cell receptor beta chains listed below, sequenced in a study of T-cell reconstitution after alpha-beta-depleted transplantation in children listed by TCRdb under 2016. In light of the paper, this sample's treatment or condition label describes: allogeneic hematopoietic cell transplantation with graft depleted of TCRalphabeta T cells and CD19 B cells. Receptors were amplified or captured by PCR. The sample was run on an Illumina HiSeq 2500. Molecular barcoding was employed in the preparation of TCR libraries, with unique molecular identifiers being used to normalize TCRbeta repertoire quantification. TCRdb passed the public sequencing reads through fastp at Q25 and MiXCR, retaining productive beta sequences. Duplicate CDR3 protein sequences are folded into a single record with the most common DNA and genes. The sample data list about 110,000 distinct CDR3 sequences, and 5% to 8% of these were observed just once. The ten largest account for 20% to 25% of the sample.

Source: PBMCs, mostly from graft donor cells, taken 360 days after TCRalphabeta/CD19-depleted stem cell transplant. The origin of the receptors is a male patient under 10 years old who had a stem cell transplant for acute lymphoblastic leukemia, so the T cells may come from the graft donor.

The chain is built from TRBV7-8 and TRBJ1-1; D gene uncertain. V was clipped by 5 bases and J by 0 bases, with 10 bases between them. Germline V CDR1 and CDR2: SGHVS, FQNEAQ. This CDR3 is 14 amino acids long. The CDR3 DNA follows: TGTGCCAGCAGCCCCATGGGGTTGAACACTGAAGCTTTCTTT. It translates to CASSPMGLNTEAFF.

The DNA for the CDR3 is TGCGCCAGCAGCCAATCCGGGACAGTTTACAATGAGCAGTTCTTC. It specifies CASSQSGTVYNEQFF. This chain uses TRBV4-1 with TRBJ2-1; 7 bases are a match to TRBD1. Germline trimming cut 2 bases from V and 4 bases from J; bases unmatched to any gene: 5. Germline-derived CDR1 and CDR2 are MGHRA and YSYEKL. CDR3 length equals 15 residues.

This clonotype was observed at least ten times. DNA of the CDR3: TGCGCCAGCAGTGAGCGGGTCAATCAGCCCCAGCATTTT. Translation gives CASSERVNQPQHF. This chain uses TRBV10-2 with TRBJ1-5; no firm D call. The V gene's germline CDR1 is WSHSY and CDR2 SAAADI. The CDR3 sequence is 13 residues long. Trimming stripped 2 bases from V and 3 bases from J, with 5 bases between.

This clonotype was seen many times. The chain links TRBV9 to TRBJ2-7, with D tentatively TRBD1 (6 bases). CDR1 is SGDLS, CDR2 YYNGEE, per germline. The V end lost 3 bases, the J end lost 1 base, and 14 bases lay between the germline ends. CDR3 size: 15 residues. Here the CDR3 reads CASSEEDSSSYEQYF. In nucleotides, the CDR3 is TGTGCCAGCAGCGAGGAGGACAGCTCTTCCTACGAGCAGTACTTC.

V is TRBV6-1 and J is TRBJ2-7; no reliable D call. Germline lookup yields CDR1 MNHNS and CDR2 SASEGT. The CDR3 has 14 amino acids. The germline V and J ends were trimmed by 5 bases and 2 bases, with 13 bases remaining between them. The CDR3 DNA reads TGTGCCAGCAGTCCCGACGCGTTGCCCTACGAGCAGTACTTC. Protein: CASSPDALPYEQYF.

Many counts were recorded for this clonotype. V usage is TRBV27 and J usage is TRBJ2-1, with D perhaps assigned TRBD1 or TRBD2 (5 bases each). CDR3 length equals 13 residues. Germline values: CDR1 MNHEY, CDR2 SMNVEV (reference sequence). Trimming left V 3 bases short and J 6 bases short, with 9 bases between. In DNA, the CDR3 is TGTGCCAGCAGTTTTGGGACCGCCAATGAGCAGTTCTTC. It is translated as CASSFGTANEQFF.

In its sample, this clonotype is medium-sized. The chain links TRBV27 to TRBJ2-7; TRBD2 aligns across 9 bases. CDR1 MNHEY and CDR2 SMNVEV come from the germline V gene (reference sequence). V dropped 8 bases and J dropped 3; count of bases not matched to a gene: 11. The CDR3 consists of 15 residues. The CDR3 DNA follows: TGTGCCAGCTCACCCCCGGGACTAGCCCTCTACGAGCAGTACTTC. Encoded protein: CASSPPGLALYEQYF.

This clonotype was picked up many times. The V and J genes are TRBV9 and TRBJ2-1, with 7 bases aligning to TRBD2. Germline trimming cut 4 bases from V and 3 bases from J; bases unmatched to any gene: 7. The CDR3 extends over 15 amino acids. CDR1 SGDLS and CDR2 YYNGEE come from the germline V gene. The chain's CDR3 is CASSPRGEGYNEQFF. The CDR3 DNA reads TGTGCCAGCAGCCCTCGCGGGGAGGGCTACAATGAGCAGTTCTTC.

This clonotype was detected many times. V gene TRBV29-1 combines with J gene TRBJ2-7; D is unresolved. V was cut by 0 bases and J by 3 bases, with 12 bases left in between. Germline loops: CDR1 SQVTM, CDR2 ANQGSEA. The CDR3 runs to 14 residues. CDR3 DNA: TGCAGCGTTGAAGATGGGAACCCGGGCTACGAGCAGTACTTC. It yields the protein CSVEDGNPGYEQYF.

This clonotype has a handful of counts. The V gene is TRBV4-2, the J gene TRBJ1-6, with 9 bases aligning to TRBD1. In germline, CDR1 is LGHNA, CDR2 YNFKEQ. Trimming took 4 bases from V and 7 from J; bases not matched to a gene: 11. This CDR3 contains 17 residues. CDR3 region: CASSRVGTGTGNSPLHF. Written as DNA, the CDR3 is TGTGCCAGCAGCCGAGTTGGTACCGGGACAGGGAATTCACCCCTCCACTTT.

This clonotype was recorded many times. This rearrangement joins TRBV6-1 to TRBJ2-7; unclear D gene. The V gene's germline CDR1 is MNHNS and CDR2 SASEGT. The CDR3 is 14 amino acids. Trimming stripped 2 bases from V and 4 bases from J, with 12 bases between. CDR3 sequence (DNA): TGTGCCAGCAGTGAAATGGCTCCCGGGTACGAGCAGTACTTC. It is translated as CASSEMAPGYEQYF.

This clonotype showed up many times. The rearrangement links TRBV7-9 to TRBJ2-3; D not resolved. The V and J ends lost 3 bases and 0 bases respectively, with 10 bases between them. Germline CDR1 reads SEHNR; CDR2 reads FQNEAQ (reference sequence). The CDR3 is made up of 15 amino acids. CDR3 sequence: CASSFGRSSTDTQYF. Written as DNA, the CDR3 is TGTGCCAGCAGCTTCGGGCGGTCAAGCACAGATACGCAGTATTTT.

This clonotype was seen at least ten times. J is TRBJ2-2 and V is TRBV7-2; TRBD1 matches 7 bases. The germline V gene has CDR1 SGHTA and CDR2 FQGNSA. V gave up 6 bases and J gave up 2 bases; unmatched junction bases: 3. The CDR3 is 14 amino acids. This CDR3 is CASSKGGNTGELFF. CDR3 nucleotide sequence: TGTGCCAGCAGTAAAGGGGGCAACACCGGGGAGCTGTTTTTT.

The chain uses TRBV9 and TRBJ2-5, with D unresolved. The CDR3 length is 13 residues. Germline CDR1 reads SGDLS; CDR2 reads YYNGEE. V shed 0 bases and J shed 5 bases, with 8 bases lying between them. The CDR3 spells CASSVEAEETQYF. Written as DNA, the CDR3 is TGTGCCAGCAGCGTAGAAGCAGAGGAGACCCAGTACTTC.

There are many counts of this clonotype. The V call is TRBV2, the J call TRBJ2-7; D not resolved. The germline V gene encodes CDR1 SNHLY and CDR2 FYNNEI. This CDR3 contains 12 residues. The ends were cut back, 0 bases at V and 7 bases at J, with 7 bases in the middle. The CDR3 here is CASSEAGLEQYF. The DNA for the CDR3 is TGTGCCAGCAGTGAAGCCGGGTTAGAGCAGTACTTC.

The chain employs TRBV7-2 and TRBJ2-5, with D perhaps being TRBD1 or TRBD2 (6 bases each). Germline loops: CDR1 SGHTA, CDR2 FQGNSA. V dropped 5 bases and J dropped 5 bases, with 15 bases sitting between them. The CDR3 totals 14 residues. CDR3 sequence (DNA): TGTGCCAGCAGCCCTTCCGGGGGCACGGAGACCCAGTACTTC. It encodes CASSPSGGTETQYF.

This clonotype was seen repeatedly, ten times or more. This chain connects TRBV9 to TRBJ2-7, with D maybe TRBD1 (5 bases). V gave up 4 bases and J gave up 0 bases, with 14 bases separating them. The CDR3 loop spans 15 amino acids. CDR1 and CDR2 from the germline V gene are SGDLS and YYNGEE. As DNA, the CDR3 is TGTGCCAGCAGCCCCCGACAGCACCTCTCCTACGAGCAGTACTTC. It specifies CASSPRQHLSYEQYF.

The table lists this clonotype with many counts. This sequence joins TRBV2 and TRBJ2-3; TRBD1 aligns across 7 bases. CDR3 length: 14 residues. The J segment lost 4 bases and the V segment lost 6 bases, leaving 7 bases of the junction unmatched. Germline V gene lookup returns CDR1 SNHLY and CDR2 FYNNEI. CDR3 sequence: CASSPKGAADTQYF. CDR3 sequence (DNA): TGTGCCAGCAGCCCTAAGGGGGCGGCAGATACGCAGTATTTT.

This clonotype occurred many times. The V call is TRBV28, the J call TRBJ2-5; D might be TRBD1 (5 bases). V lost 10 bases to trimming and J lost 0 bases, with 9 bases between them. Germline CDR1 MDHEN, CDR2 SYDVKM. CDR3 length: 12 amino acids. The CDR3 loop reads CATIGDQETQYF. The CDR3 bases are TGTGCCACCATAGGGGACCAAGAGACCCAGTACTTC.

There are many counts of this clonotype. The chain uses TRBV4-2 and TRBJ2-7; D is ambiguous. The CDR3 consists of 15 residues. Germline assignment: CDR1 LGHNA and CDR2 YNFKEQ. V lost 1 base and J lost 0, with 10 bases in between. CDR3 nucleotide sequence: TGTGCCAGCAGCCAAGGCAGTTCCCACTCCTACGAGCAGTACTTC. It codes for CASSQGSSHSYEQYF.

The CDR3 region is CASGSLTGVGDTEAFF. CDR3 in DNA: TGTGCCAGCGGAAGTCTGACAGGGGTGGGGGACACTGAAGCTTTCTTT. The gene calls are TRBV4-2 and TRBJ1-1, with 8 bases lining up with TRBD1. V dropped 8 bases and J dropped 3; count of bases not matched to a gene: 14. Germline V CDR1 and CDR2: LGHNA, YNFKEQ. The CDR3 contains 16 residues.

The CDR3 sequence is CASSARASEGDTQYF. The DNA of the CDR3 is TGTGCCAGCAGTGCCCGAGCCTCTGAGGGGGATACGCAGTATTTT. This chain uses TRBV6-1 with TRBJ2-3; the D gene could be TRBD1 or TRBD2 (5 bases each). This CDR3 has 15 residues. Germline-derived CDR1 and CDR2 are MNHNS and SASEGT. Between the trimmed V and J ends, which lost 4 bases and 6 bases, there was a span of 17 bases.

This clonotype was seen a few times. At one boundary the junction diverges from the germline segment, which might be a read error. The rearrangement joins TRBV7-7 to TRBJ2-1; 10 bases agree with TRBD2. This CDR3 has 17 amino acids. Germline CDR1 SSHAT, CDR2 FNYEAQ (reference sequence). CDR3 sequence reads: CASSHQASGSGYNEQFF. The DNA for the CDR3 is TGTGCTAGCAGCCATCAGGCTAGCGGGAGTGGGTACAATGAGCAGTTCTTC.

This clonotype has just a few counts. The chain carries TRBV9 and TRBJ2-3; D is undetermined. V gave up 3 bases and J gave up 2 bases, with 13 bases separating them. This CDR3 region has 15 residues. CDR1 is SGDLS and CDR2 is YYNGEE in the germline V gene. The CDR3 sequence is CASSASSDLTDTQYF. In DNA form, the CDR3 reads TGTGCCAGCAGCGCCAGTTCAGACCTCACAGATACGCAGTATTTT.